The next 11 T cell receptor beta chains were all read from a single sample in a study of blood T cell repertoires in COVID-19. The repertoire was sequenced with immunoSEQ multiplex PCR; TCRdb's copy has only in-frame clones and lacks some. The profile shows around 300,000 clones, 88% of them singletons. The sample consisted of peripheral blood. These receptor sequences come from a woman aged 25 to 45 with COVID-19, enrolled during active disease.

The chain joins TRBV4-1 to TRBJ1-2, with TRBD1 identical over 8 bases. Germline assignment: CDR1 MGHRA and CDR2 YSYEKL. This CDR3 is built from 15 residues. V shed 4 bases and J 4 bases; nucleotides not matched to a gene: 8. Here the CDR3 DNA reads TGCGCCAGCAGCCCAACAGGGGGTCGGGGCTATGGCTACACCTTC. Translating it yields CASSPTGGRGYGYTF.

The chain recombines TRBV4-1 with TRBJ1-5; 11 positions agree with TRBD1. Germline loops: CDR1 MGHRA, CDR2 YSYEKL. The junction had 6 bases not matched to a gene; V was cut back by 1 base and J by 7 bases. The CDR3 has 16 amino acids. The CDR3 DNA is TGCGCCAGCAGCCAAGCCCTTGGACAGGGGGCCCAGCCCCAGCATTTT. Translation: CASSQALGQGAQPQHF.

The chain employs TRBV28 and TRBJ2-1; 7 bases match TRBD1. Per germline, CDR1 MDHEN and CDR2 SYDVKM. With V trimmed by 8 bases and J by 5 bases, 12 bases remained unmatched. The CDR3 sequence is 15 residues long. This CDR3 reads CASGEGTVGHNEQFF. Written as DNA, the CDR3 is TGTGCCAGCGGGGAAGGGACAGTAGGACACAATGAGCAGTTCTTC.

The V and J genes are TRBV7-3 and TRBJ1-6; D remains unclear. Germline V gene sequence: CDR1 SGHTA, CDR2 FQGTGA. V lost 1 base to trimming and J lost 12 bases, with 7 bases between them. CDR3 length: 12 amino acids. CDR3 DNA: TGTGCCAGCAGCTTAAATGGCGGACCCCTCCACTTT. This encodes CASSLNGGPLHF.

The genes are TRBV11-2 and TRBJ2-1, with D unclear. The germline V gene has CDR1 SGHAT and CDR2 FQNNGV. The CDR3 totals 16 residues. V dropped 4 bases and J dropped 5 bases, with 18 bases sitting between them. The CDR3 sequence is CASSYPRVGLDNEQFF. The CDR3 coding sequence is TGTGCCAGCAGCTACCCCCGGGTGGGTCTCGACAATGAGCAGTTCTTC.

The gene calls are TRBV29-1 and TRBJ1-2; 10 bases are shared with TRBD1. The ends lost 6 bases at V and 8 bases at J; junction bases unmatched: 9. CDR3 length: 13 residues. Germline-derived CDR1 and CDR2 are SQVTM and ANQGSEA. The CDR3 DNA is TGCAGCGTCGGGACAGGGGCATCGAGAGGCTACACCTTC. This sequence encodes CSVGTGASRGYTF.

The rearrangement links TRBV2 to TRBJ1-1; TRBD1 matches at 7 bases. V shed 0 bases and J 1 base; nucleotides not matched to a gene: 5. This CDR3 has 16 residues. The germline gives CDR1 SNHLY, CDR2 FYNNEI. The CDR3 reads CASSEAPSGGNTEAFF. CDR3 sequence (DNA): TGTGCCAGCAGTGAAGCACCGTCAGGGGGGAACACTGAAGCTTTCTTT.

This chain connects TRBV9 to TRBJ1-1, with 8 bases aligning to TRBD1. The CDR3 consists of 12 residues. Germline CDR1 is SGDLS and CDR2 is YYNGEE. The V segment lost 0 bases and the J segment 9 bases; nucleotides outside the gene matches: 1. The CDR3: CASSVGTGKAFF. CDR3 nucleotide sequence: TGTGCCAGCAGCGTAGGGACAGGGAAAGCTTTCTTT.

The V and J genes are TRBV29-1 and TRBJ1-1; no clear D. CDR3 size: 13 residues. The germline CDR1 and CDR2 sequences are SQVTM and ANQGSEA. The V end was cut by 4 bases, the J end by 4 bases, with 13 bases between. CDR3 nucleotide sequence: TGCAGCGTTGGACAAAGACTACGCACTGAAGCTTTCTTT. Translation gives CSVGQRLRTEAFF.

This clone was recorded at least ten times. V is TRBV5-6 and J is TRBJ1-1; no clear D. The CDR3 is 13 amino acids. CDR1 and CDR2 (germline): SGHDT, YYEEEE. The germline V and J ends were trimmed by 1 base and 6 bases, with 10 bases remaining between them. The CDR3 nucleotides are TGTGCCAGCAGCTTGCCGGACTTGGCTGAAGCTTTCTTT. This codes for CASSLPDLAEAFF.

The CDR3 nucleotides are TGTGCCAGCAGTTTATATGACAGCAGCAATGAGCAGTTCTTC. This codes for CASSLYDSSNEQFF. The genes are TRBV27 and TRBJ2-1; D possibly corresponds to TRBD1 (5 bases). This CDR3 has 14 amino acids. With 1 base removed from V and 6 bases from J, the gap between germline ends came to 10 bases. Germline V gene sequence: CDR1 MNHEY, CDR2 SMNVEV (reference sequence).